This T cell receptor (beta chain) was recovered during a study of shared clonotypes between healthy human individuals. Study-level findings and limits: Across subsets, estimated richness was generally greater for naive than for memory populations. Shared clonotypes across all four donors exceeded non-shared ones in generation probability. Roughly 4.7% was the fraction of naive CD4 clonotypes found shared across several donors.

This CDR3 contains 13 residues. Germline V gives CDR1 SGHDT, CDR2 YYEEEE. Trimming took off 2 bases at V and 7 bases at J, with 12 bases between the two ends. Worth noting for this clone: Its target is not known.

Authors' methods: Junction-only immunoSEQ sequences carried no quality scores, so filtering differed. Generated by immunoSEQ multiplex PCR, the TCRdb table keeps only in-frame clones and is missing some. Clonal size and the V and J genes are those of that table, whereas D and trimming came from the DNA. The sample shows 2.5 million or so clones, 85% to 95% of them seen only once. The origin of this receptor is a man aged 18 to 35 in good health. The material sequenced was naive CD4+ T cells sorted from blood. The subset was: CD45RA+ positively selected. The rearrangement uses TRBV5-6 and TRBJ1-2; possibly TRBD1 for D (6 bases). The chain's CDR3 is CASSFTQGSGYTF. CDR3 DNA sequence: TGTGCCAGCAGCTTTACTCAGGGGTCTGGCTACACCTTC.